This TCR beta chain was sequenced in a study of blood T cell repertoires in COVID-19. This CDR3 contains 14 residues. CDR1 is GTSNPN, CDR2 SVGIG, per germline (reference sequence). Trimming took 4 bases from V and 2 from J, leaving 12 bases between them. Libraries were prepared by immunoSEQ multiplex PCR; TCRdb keeps only in-frame clonotypes and omits some of them. Of about 150,000 clones listed, 90% are singletons. This clone has a handful of counts. The chain employs TRBV30 and TRBJ1-3, with a possible D match to TRBD1 (6 bases). This sequence was found in a man aged 50 to 60 with acute or convalescent COVID-19. Sequenced input: peripheral blood. This chain's CDR3 is CAWNGGQPGNTIYF. The DNA for the CDR3 is TGTGCCTGGAACGGCGGACAGCCTGGAAACACCATATATTTT.